This TCR beta chain was profiled in a study of control samples from healthy donors and cancer patients. This CDR3 region has 16 residues. J gave up 8 bases and V 1 base, and 7 bases lay outside the gene matches. Germline-derived CDR1 and CDR2 are SEHNR and FQNEAQ (reference sequence). Only in-frame clones appear in the TCRdb table, and some are missing; sequencing was by immunoSEQ multiplex PCR. The sample has 60,000 to 75,000 clones, 83% seen once. Sequencing used blood. This chain uses TRBV7-9 with TRBJ1-6; 8 bases agree with TRBD1. The origin of this receptor is a man aged 55-75 years in good health. For the CDR3, the DNA is TGTGCCAGCAGCTTAGATCAGGGGGCGCGATATTCACCCCTCCACTTT. As protein: CASSLDQGARYSPLHF.